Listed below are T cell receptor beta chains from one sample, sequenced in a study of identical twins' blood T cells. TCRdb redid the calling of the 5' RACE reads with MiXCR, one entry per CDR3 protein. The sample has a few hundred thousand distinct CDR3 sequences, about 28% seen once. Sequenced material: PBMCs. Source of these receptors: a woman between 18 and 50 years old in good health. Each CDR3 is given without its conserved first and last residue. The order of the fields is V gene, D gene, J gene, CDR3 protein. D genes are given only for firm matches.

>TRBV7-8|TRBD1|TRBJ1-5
ASSLGSTGEDQPQH
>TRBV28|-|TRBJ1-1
ASSWGRNTEAF
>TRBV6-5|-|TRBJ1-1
ASSYGGKNTEAF
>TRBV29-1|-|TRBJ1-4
SVVKGDEKLF
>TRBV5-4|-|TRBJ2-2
ASGLNGELF
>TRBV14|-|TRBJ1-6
ASSQDRGSGSPLH
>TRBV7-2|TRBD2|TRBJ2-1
ASSPGLAGIVEQF
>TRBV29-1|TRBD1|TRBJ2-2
SVLTGANTGELF
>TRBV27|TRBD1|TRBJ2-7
ASSSQGKGSYEQY
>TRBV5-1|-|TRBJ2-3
ASSLGLGIDTQY
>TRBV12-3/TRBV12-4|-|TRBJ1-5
ASSSRRGINQPQH
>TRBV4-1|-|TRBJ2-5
ASSQDAVSATQY
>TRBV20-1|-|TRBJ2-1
SARVWLNNEQF
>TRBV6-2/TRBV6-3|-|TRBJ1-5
ASSYRPAGIGQPQH
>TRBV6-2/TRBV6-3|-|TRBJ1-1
ASSSRTVEAF
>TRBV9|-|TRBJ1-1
ASSVATSSTEAF
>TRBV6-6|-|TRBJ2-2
ASTLQGSIGELF
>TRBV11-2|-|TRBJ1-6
ASSLGGVTRPLH
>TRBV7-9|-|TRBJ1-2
ASTIGQRWGYT
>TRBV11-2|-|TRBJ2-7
ASSLVETSSLY
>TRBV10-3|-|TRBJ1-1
AIKAQANTEAF
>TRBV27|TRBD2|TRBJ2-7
ASSQTRTSGFYEQY
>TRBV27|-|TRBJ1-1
ASSSGPFGAEAF
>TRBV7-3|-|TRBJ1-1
ASSLNGGRRTEAF
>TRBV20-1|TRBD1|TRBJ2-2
SAEQGAGNTGELF
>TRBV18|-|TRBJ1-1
ASSPLGNTEAF